The next 8 T cell receptor beta chains were all read from a single sample in a study of T cells in Graves' hyperthyroidism and ophthalmopathy. Using RNA transcripts as the source, TCR beta CDR3 regions were amplified. HTBI primers were used for first-round RT-PCR of the TCR CDR3. Each CDR3 protein is one row after TCRdb ran MiXCR on the multiplex PCR reads. The table has some 500,000 distinct CDR3 sequences, roughly a quarter seen once. Sequences were obtained from blood. The receptor set was obtained from a woman in her twenties or thirties with Graves' ophthalmopathy.

This clonotype was seen only a few times. The V gene is TRBV2, the J gene TRBJ2-7, with a possible D match to TRBD2 (7 bases). CDR1 and CDR2 from the germline V gene are SNHLY and FYNNEI. Between the trimmed V and J ends, which lost 5 bases and 7 bases, there was a span of 18 bases. The CDR3 loop spans 14 amino acids. This CDR3 reads CASSSPRGADEQYF. The CDR3 nucleotides are TGTGCCAGCAGTTCCCCCCGGGGGGCGGATGAGCAGTACTTC.

This clonotype appeared many times. This chain joins TRBV6-1 and TRBJ1-5; D call uncertain. From germline, CDR1 is MNHNS and CDR2 SASEGT. This CDR3 spans 12 amino acids. Trimming removed 4 bases from V and 12 bases from J, with 13 bases in between. CDR3 in amino acids: CASSGTQEIQHF. The CDR3 DNA sequence: TGTGCCAGCAGTGGGACTCAGGAGATCCAGCATTTT.

In this sample, this clonotype turned up many times. V usage is TRBV15 and J usage is TRBJ1-6; 12 nucleotides agree with TRBD1. The J segment lost 10 bases and the V segment lost 5 bases, leaving 3 bases of the junction unmatched. The germline gives CDR1 LNHNV, CDR2 YYDKDF (reference sequence). The length of the CDR3 is 14 residues. CDR3 amino acids: CATSPGQGASPLHF. The DNA of the CDR3 is TGTGCCACCAGCCCGGGACAGGGGGCCTCACCCCTCCACTTT. Full variable domain (remainder filled in from reference TRBV15 and TRBJ1-6): DAMVIQNPRYQVTQFGKPVTLSCSQTLNHNVMYWYQQKSSQAPKLLFHYYDKDFNNEADTPDNFQSRRPNTSFCFLDIRSPGLGDTAMYLCATSPGQGASPLHFGNGTRLTVT.

This chain joins TRBV28 and TRBJ2-7; 9 bases map to TRBD1. V lost 6 bases and J lost 2; bases outside the gene matches: 11. Germline loops: CDR1 MDHEN, CDR2 SYDVKM. The CDR3 runs to 16 residues. The CDR3 nucleotides are TGTGCCAGCAGCTCACACTCCGGGACAGGGACCTACGAGCAGTACTTC. Translating it yields CASSSHSGTGTYEQYF.

This clonotype has only a few counts. This chain uses TRBV6-2 or TRBV6-3 with TRBJ1-5; TRBD1 might be the D (5 bases). Germline V lookup: CDR1 MNHEY, CDR2 SVGEGT. The CDR3 is 14 amino acids. V lost 8 bases and J 3 bases, leaving 14 bases between the germline ends. The CDR3 DNA sequence: TGTGCCAGCGCTAAGGGACCGATCAATCAGCCCCAGCATTTT. Translated: CASAKGPINQPQHF.

This clonotype was counted many times. The chain carries TRBV6-1 and TRBJ2-3; 7 bases agree with TRBD2. The CDR3 runs 14 residues. The J segment lost 3 bases and the V segment lost 6 bases, leaving 6 bases of the junction unmatched. Germline V gene sequence: CDR1 MNHNS, CDR2 SASEGT. The CDR3 bases are TGTGCCAGCAGACCTACGGGGGGTACAGATACGCAGTATTTT. Amino acids: CASRPTGGTDTQYF.

The CDR3 nucleotides read TGCGCCAGCAGCCTAGCTGAAGTTCAGGGAAAGACTGAAGCTTTCTTT. Protein sequence: CASSLAEVQGKTEAFF. This chain connects TRBV5-1 to TRBJ1-1; possibly TRBD1 for D (5 bases). Germline assignment: CDR1 SGHRS and CDR2 YFSETQ. V lost 4 bases, J lost 5 bases, and 21 bases lay in between. The CDR3 contains 16 residues.

This clonotype was observed a few times. This rearrangement joins TRBV14 to TRBJ2-7; D gene uncertain. V dropped 0 bases and J dropped 0 bases, with 9 bases sitting between them. Germline CDR1 is SGHDN and CDR2 is FVKESK. The CDR3 has 15 amino acids. The chain's CDR3 is CASSQESLSSYEQYF. The CDR3 DNA reads as TGTGCCAGCAGCCAAGAAAGTTTAAGCTCCTACGAGCAGTACTTC.